This TCR beta chain was recorded in a study of OX40 agonist ivuxolimab in advanced cancers. About the study as a whole: The costimulatory receptor OX40 (CD134) was targeted by ivuxolimab, a fully human IgG2 agonistic monoclonal antibody. Intravenous ivuxolimab was administered to patients every 2 weeks at six dose levels: 0.01, 0.1, 0.3, 1.5, 3 and 10 mg/kg. The point of sequencing TCRbeta in the periphery was to test whether ivuxolimab changed TCR sequence diversity and drove clonal T-cell expansion. Of the roughly 52 dose-escalation patients, hepatocellular carcinoma was present in roughly 19, melanoma in roughly 15, renal cell carcinoma in 9 and head and neck cancer in 9. The dose-escalation cohort was around 83% male with a mean age of around 62 years, ranging from roughly 20 to 80. Prior anti-PD-1, anti-PD-L1 or anti-CTLA-4 therapy was permitted, and checkpoint inhibitors had been received by less than 45% of dose-escalation patients. The monotherapy dose-escalation portion (N of about 52 patients) of the phase I ivuxolimab trial is reported in the paper. Partial responses occurred in three dose-escalation patients, of whom one had hepatocellular carcinoma and two had cutaneous melanoma.

Genomic DNA was extracted from sorted cells for sequencing of the TCRbeta CDR3 region. The immunoSEQ Assay was used for sequencing of TCRbeta CDR3 regions. The immuneACCESS repertoire file appears here via TCRdb, limited to in-frame rearrangements. These files lack a portion of the clones; in checked studies, under half of the deficit traces to unresolved V genes, and the cause of the others is not known. The sample profile shows about 72,000 clones; roughly 87% of them were found once. The ten largest make up about 1.3% of the sample. Study-wide conclusions, independent of this receptor: After ivuxolimab, expanded clones were on average more numerous among CD8+ T cells than among CD4+ T cells. In partial responders in the 0.1-3.0 mg/kg groups, normalized peripheral clonal expansion was found to be among the lowest, especially among CD8+ T cells. The antigen specificity of the peripheral T cells that underwent clonal expansion was not determined. At doses of 0.1 to 3.0 mg/kg, clonal expansion of both CD4+ and CD8+ T cells in blood was seen between baseline and week 6. Low levels of normalized T-cell clonal expansion were also seen in some patients who did not respond.

On this clone itself: What antigen it recognizes has not been identified. Qualities for individual bases were not recorded, and no much larger clone is one base off.

Patients with autoimmune disease history or receiving systemic immunosuppression were excluded from the trial. Peripheral blood for TCR sequencing was drawn from every dose cohort at baseline, at cycle 4 day 1 and at cycle 7 day 1. Samples were obtained from an open-label, multicenter, first-in-human phase I dose-escalation trial of ivuxolimab. The trial enrolled adults with locally advanced or metastatic head and neck squamous cell, hepatocellular, melanoma or renal cell carcinoma. Before TCR sequencing, CD4+ T cells and CD8+ T cells from peripheral blood were sorted into separate populations. The TCR was taken from an adult with an advanced solid tumor such as melanoma, head and neck, liver or kidney cancer. The input for sequencing was CD4+ or CD8+ T cells sorted from blood, taken in a trial of the OX40 agonist ivuxolimab.

The nucleotides are TGTGCCAGCAGTTTGGCGGCCCAGGGGACTTTCGAGCAGTACTTC. Its protein is CASSLAAQGTFEQYF. The sequence is built from TRBV28 and TRBJ2-7; the D assignment is uncertain and may be TRBD1 or TRBD2, with 6 bases supporting each. The CDR3, from cysteine to phenylalanine, totals 15 residues. The CDR3 DNA has 45 bases and is translated from base 1. Per the germline V gene, MDHEN is the CDR1 and SYDVKM is the CDR2. Trimming removed 3 bases from V and 6 bases from J, leaving 18 bases between the germline ends.